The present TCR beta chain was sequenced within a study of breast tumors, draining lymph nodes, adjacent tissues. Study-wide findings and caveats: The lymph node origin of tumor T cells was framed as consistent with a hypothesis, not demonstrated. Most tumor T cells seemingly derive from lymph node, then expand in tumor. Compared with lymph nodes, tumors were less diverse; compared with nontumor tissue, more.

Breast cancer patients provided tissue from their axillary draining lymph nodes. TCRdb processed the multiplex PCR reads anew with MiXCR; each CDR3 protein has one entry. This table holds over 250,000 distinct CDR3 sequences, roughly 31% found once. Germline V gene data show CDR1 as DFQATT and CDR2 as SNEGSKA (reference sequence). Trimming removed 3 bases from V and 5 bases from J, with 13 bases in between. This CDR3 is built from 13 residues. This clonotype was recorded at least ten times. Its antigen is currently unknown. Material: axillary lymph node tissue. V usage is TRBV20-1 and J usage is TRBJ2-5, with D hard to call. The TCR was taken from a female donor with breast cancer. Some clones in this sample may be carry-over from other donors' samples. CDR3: CSASRSLRETQYF. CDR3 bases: TGCAGTGCTAGTAGGTCTCTTCGCGAGACCCAGTACTTC.